Below, 10 T cell receptor beta chains from the same sample are listed, as sequenced in a study of blood T cell repertoires in COVID-19 (dated by TCRdb to between 2020 and 2021). Libraries were constructed by the immunoSEQ multiplex PCR assay. TCRdb limited this immuneACCESS table to in-frame rearrangements with V and J called. A share of clones is missing; checked studies link under half to unresolved V genes, and the rest is unexplained. The sample profile shows roughly 190,000 clones; around 85% of them were found once. The ten largest clonotypes hold 8.2% of the sample. Sequenced material: peripheral blood. These receptors were obtained from a woman aged 55-69 years with acute or convalescent COVID-19.

The chain is built from TRBV6-5 and TRBJ2-7, with 7 bases lining up with TRBD1. The CDR3 sequence is 14 residues long. The germline V gene has CDR1 MNHEY and CDR2 SVGAGI. V gave up 2 bases and J gave up 1 base; unmatched junction bases: 2. The CDR3 nucleotides read TGTGCCAGCAGTTACAGGGACAGATCCTACGAGCAGTACTTC. It encodes CASSYRDRSYEQYF.

The chain couples TRBV28 to TRBJ1-4, with D uncertain. V gave up 8 bases and J gave up 5 bases, with 12 bases separating them. The CDR3 is made up of 13 amino acids. The germline V gene has CDR1 MDHEN and CDR2 SYDVKM. CDR3 in DNA: TGTGCCAGCTCCCCCCCCGCGAATGAAAAACTGTTTTTT. Protein product: CASSPPANEKLFF.

The chain links TRBV3-1 (or the pseudogene TRBV3-2) to TRBJ1-6; 7 bases fit TRBD1. Germline CDR1 reads LGHDT; CDR2 reads YNNKEL (reference sequence). This CDR3 spans 15 amino acids. Trimming took 0 bases from V and 8 from J; bases not matched to a gene: 4. The CDR3 here is CASSQDAGGYSPLHF. The CDR3 region has the DNA TGTGCCAGCAGCCAAGACGCAGGGGGGTATTCACCCCTCCACTTT.

The CDR3 DNA follows: TGTGCCAGCAGGGGGGGTGAGACGAGCAATCAGCCCCAGCATTTT. Its translation is CASRGGETSNQPQHF. The V call is TRBV6-5, the J call TRBJ1-5; tentative D call: TRBD1 (5 bases). V gave up 6 bases and J gave up 1 base, with 13 bases separating them. This CDR3 is built from 15 residues. CDR1 and CDR2 (germline): MNHEY, SVGAGI.

The CDR3 here is CASSLKGGTGELFF. The CDR3 coding sequence is TGCGCCAGCAGCTTAAAAGGGGGCACCGGGGAGCTGTTTTTT. The chain employs TRBV5-1 and TRBJ2-2, with D possibly TRBD1 on 6 matching bases. Trimming cost V 2 bases and J 4 bases, with 9 bases left between them. Germline V lookup: CDR1 SGHRS, CDR2 YFSETQ. The CDR3 has 14 amino acids. The full variable domain, rest sourced from reference TRBV5-1 and TRBJ2-2, is KAGVTQTPRYLIKTRGQQVTLSCSPISGHRSVSWYQQTPGQGLQFLFEYFSETQRNKGNFPGRFSGRQFSNSRSEMNVSTLELGDSALYLCASSLKGGTGELFFGEGSRLTVL.

The genes are TRBV28 and TRBJ2-7, with D tentatively TRBD2 (6 bases). This CDR3 has 13 residues. Per germline, CDR1 MDHEN and CDR2 SYDVKM. V was pared by 5 bases and J by 2 bases, with 10 bases between. The CDR3 loop is CASSLGLPYEQYV. The CDR3 coding sequence is TGTGCCAGCAGTCTGGGACTTCCCTACGAGCAGTACGTC.

V usage is TRBV3-1 (or the pseudogene TRBV3-2) and J usage is TRBJ2-3; 7 bases are shared with TRBD2. Germline CDR1 LGHDT, CDR2 YNNKEL (reference sequence). Germline trimming cut 4 bases from V and 0 bases from J; bases unmatched to any gene: 7. The CDR3 extends over 16 amino acids. CDR3 sequence (DNA): TGTGCCAGCAGCCCGAATACGGGAGGTAGCACAGATACGCAGTATTTT. Protein sequence: CASSPNTGGSTDTQYF.

The chain combines TRBV20-1 with TRBJ1-2; D gene uncertain. The germline V gene encodes CDR1 DFQATT and CDR2 SNEGSKA (reference sequence). V was cut by 3 bases and J by 6 bases, with 8 bases left in between. This CDR3 has 11 amino acids. This chain's CDR3 is CSARALDGYTF. The DNA for the CDR3 is TGCAGTGCTAGGGCCTTGGATGGCTACACCTTC.

The chain employs TRBV7-9 and TRBJ2-2, with 9 positions matching TRBD2. The J segment lost 3 bases and the V segment lost 0 bases, leaving 11 bases of the junction unmatched. This CDR3 has 19 amino acids. Germline V CDR1 and CDR2: SEHNR, FQNEAQ (reference sequence). CDR3 in DNA: TGTGCCAGCAGCTTAGCAGGAGCGGGAGGCCCCAGGGACACCGGGGAGCTGTTTTTT. This sequence encodes CASSLAGAGGPRDTGELFF.

V gene TRBV12-5 combines with J gene TRBJ2-1, with 11 bases matching TRBD2. Germline-derived CDR1 and CDR2 are LGHNT and FRNRAP. The CDR3 covers 18 residues. The V segment lost 1 base and the J segment 10 bases; nucleotides outside the gene matches: 15. CDR3 region: CASGLAYRTSGSGSEQFF. The CDR3 bases are TGTGCTAGTGGTTTGGCATACCGGACTAGCGGGTCCGGTTCGGAGCAGTTCTTC.